The source of this TCR beta chain is a study of cytomegalovirus exposure and HLA in healthy donors. Study findings and constraints: For TCR beta chains, V- and J-gene trimming was later linked to a missense DCLRE1C variant. In a later analysis, specific HLA alleles were associated with 15,000 to 20,000 TCR beta sequences at a 0.05 false discovery rate. The authors later found TCR association rates varying by HLA locus, with DRB1 most and HLA-C fewest.

Whereas donors were nominally healthy upon sampling, unrecorded immune exposures were probable. PCR was performed using 60 Vbeta and 13 Jbeta primers. Only in-frame clones appear in the TCRdb table, and some are missing; sequencing was by immunoSEQ multiplex PCR. Its table records about 62,000 clones. On this clone: Its antigen remains unidentified.

The CDR3 is 15 residues long. Germline CDR1 is KGHSH and CDR2 is LQKENI. V shed 6 bases and J 3 bases; nucleotides not matched to a gene: 4. The chain links TRBV18 to TRBJ1-5; 11 bases line up with TRBD1. This clonotype was sampled from a man aged 25-40 years in good health and CMV-seropositive. Sequencing was done on a sample of PBMCs. The CDR3 region has the DNA TGTGCCAGCTCGGGGGGACAGGGGGTCAATCAGCCCCAGCATTTT. Protein: CASSGGQGVNQPQHF.